This entry describes one T cell receptor (beta chain). Its specificity is not known. It was with 60 Vbeta and 13 Jbeta primers that the PCR ran. Measured with immunoSEQ multiplex PCR; TCRdb has only the in-frame clones, and not every one. The sample lists approximately 88,000 clones, 50% to 80% seen once, with about 3.5% in the top ten. The sample originates from a study of cytomegalovirus exposure and HLA in healthy donors. General study findings and limits: Analysis was carried out at a later point, and it linked a missense DCLRE1C variant to TCR beta V- and J-gene trimming. CMV serostatus alone was available as immune exposure information. In a later analysis, HLA-associated TCR beta chains were more clonally expanded than equally common others. Highly shared sequence variants in one cluster were likely a sequencing artifact.

This CDR3 is built from 17 residues. Germline assignment: CDR1 SEHNR and CDR2 FQNEAQ (reference sequence). J gave up 4 bases and V 6 bases, and 10 bases lay outside the gene matches. Sequencing was performed on PBMCs. This sequence originates from a man in his fifties or sixties in good health and CMV-seronegative. The chain joins TRBV7-9 to TRBJ2-2; the match to TRBD1 covers 11 bases. CDR3 nucleotide sequence: TGTGCCAGCAGGTCACGACCGGGACAGGGGGTCACCGGGGAGCTGTTTTTT. Its translation is CASRSRPGQGVTGELFF.